What follows is one T cell receptor (beta chain) and its context. V lost 6 bases and J lost 2, with 20 bases in between. Per the germline V gene, CDR1 is LNHDA and CDR2 is SQIVND (reference sequence). CDR3 length equals 17 residues. Repertoires were generated with immunoSEQ multiplex PCR, while TCRdb's copy carries only in-frame clones and drops some. The data show 180,000 or so clones, over 70% seen once. Either two negative PCRs, clearance, or symptom resolution qualified Cohort 3 donors as recovered. These data come from a study of blood T cell repertoires in COVID-19. This sequence was found in a man aged 50 to 60 who had recovered from COVID-19. This chain connects TRBV19 to TRBJ1-5; D ambiguous. Sequencing was done on a sample of PBMCs or T cells enriched from blood (not recorded which). The chain's CDR3 is CASSSGPPRRGNQPQHF. The CDR3 DNA reads TGTGCCAGTAGCAGCGGACCCCCCCGGCGAGGCAATCAGCCCCAGCATTTT.